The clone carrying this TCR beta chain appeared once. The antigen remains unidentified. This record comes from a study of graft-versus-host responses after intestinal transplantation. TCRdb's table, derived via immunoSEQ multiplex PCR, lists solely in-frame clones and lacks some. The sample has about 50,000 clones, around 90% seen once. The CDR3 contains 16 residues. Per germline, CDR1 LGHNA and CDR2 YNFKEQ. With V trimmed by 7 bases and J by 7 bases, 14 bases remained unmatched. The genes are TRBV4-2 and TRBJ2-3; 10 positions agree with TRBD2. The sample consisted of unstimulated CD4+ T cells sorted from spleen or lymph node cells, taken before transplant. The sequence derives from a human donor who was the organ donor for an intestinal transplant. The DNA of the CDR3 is TGTGCCAGCACCACAAGGGCCGGACTAGCGGCATATACGCAGTATTTT. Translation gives CASTTRAGLAAYTQYF.